This T cell receptor (beta chain) was obtained from a study of T cell responses to AZD1222 COVID-19 vaccine. Second-dose groups at about 4 or about 12 weeks were pooled. The CDR3 length is 14 residues. Between the trimmed V and J ends, which lost 5 bases and 5 bases, there was a span of 13 bases. Per germline, CDR1 MNHEY and CDR2 SVGEGT. TCRdb's copy holds only in-frame clones and misses some; the assay was immunoSEQ multiplex PCR. Here the sample spans about 110,000 clones, around 87% being singletons. This chain connects TRBV6-2 or TRBV6-3 to TRBJ1-5; D is unresolved. The material was peripheral blood, obtained 28 days after the second AZD1222 dose. The receptor was isolated from an adult who received the AZD1222 COVID-19 vaccine. In nucleotides, the CDR3 is TGTGCCAGCAGTCGCCGGACGGTTGATCAGCCCCAGCATTTT. Translation: CASSRRTVDQPQHF.